A single sample gave rise to the 20 T cell receptor beta chains below, sequenced in a study of pediatric ulcerative colitis. During colonoscopy, one to two rectal pinch biopsies were collected. Generated by immunoSEQ multiplex PCR, the TCRdb table keeps only in-frame clones and is missing some. The sample has 30,000 to 40,000 clones; around 80% are singletons. The specimen was gut tissue. The receptors come from a boy between 10 and 17 years old with mild ulcerative colitis.

The chain joins TRBV30 to TRBJ2-3, with 7 bases matching TRBD2. V was pared by 5 bases and J by 8 bases, with 4 bases of the junction left unmatched. There are 11 residues in the CDR3. Germline V gene sequence: CDR1 GTSNPN, CDR2 SVGIG (reference sequence). The CDR3 here is CAWGGGATQYF. CDR3 DNA sequence: TGTGCCTGGGGGGGAGGGGCTACGCAGTATTTT.

This clone was recorded a few times. The chain employs TRBV2 and TRBJ1-4, with TRBD1 as a possible D gene (6 bases). Per the germline V gene, CDR1 is SNHLY and CDR2 is FYNNEI. CDR3 length: 13 residues. Trimming cost V 3 bases and J 8 bases, with 10 bases left between them. CDR3 protein: CASSESQGEKLFF. The CDR3 DNA sequence: TGTGCCAGCAGTGAGTCACAGGGAGAAAAACTGTTTTTT.

V usage is TRBV5-1 and J usage is TRBJ2-1; D possibly uses TRBD1 or TRBD2 (6 bases each). Trimming took 4 bases from V and 9 from J, leaving 23 bases between them. CDR1 is SGHRS, CDR2 YFSETQ, per germline. The CDR3 runs 16 residues. In DNA form, the CDR3 reads TGCGCCAGCAGCCTGGGTCTAGGGGGGACAAAGGGTGAGCAGTTCTTC. It is translated as CASSLGLGGTKGEQFF.

The V gene is TRBV7-9, the J gene TRBJ1-5; D is uncertain. The germline V gene encodes CDR1 SEHNR and CDR2 FQNEAQ (reference sequence). With 5 bases removed from V and 7 bases from J, the gap between germline ends came to 12 bases. The CDR3 covers 13 residues. For the CDR3, the DNA is TGTGCCAGCAGCGAGGACGGAGCCCAGCCCCAGCATTTT. Translating gives CASSEDGAQPQHF.

The J gene is TRBJ1-1, the V gene TRBV5-1; the D gene is possibly TRBD1 (6 bases). Germline V lookup: CDR1 SGHRS, CDR2 YFSETQ. This CDR3 is built from 15 residues. With 0 bases removed from V and 5 bases from J, the gap between germline ends came to 14 bases. The CDR3 loop reads CASSLAGGARTEAFF. In DNA, the CDR3 is TGCGCCAGCAGCTTGGCGGGGGGGGCGAGGACTGAAGCTTTCTTT.

The gene calls are TRBV18 and TRBJ1-2; TRBD1 agrees at 7 bases. This CDR3 has 15 amino acids. The J segment lost 3 bases and the V segment lost 3 bases, leaving 7 bases of the junction unmatched. Germline loops: CDR1 KGHSH, CDR2 LQKENI. CDR3 protein: CASSPRGQLDYGYTF. CDR3 DNA sequence: TGTGCCAGCTCACCTCGGGGACAGCTAGACTATGGCTACACCTTC.

This rearrangement joins TRBV5-1 to TRBJ1-1; D might be TRBD1 (5 bases). The CDR3 totals 16 residues. CDR1 and CDR2 from the germline V gene are SGHRS and YFSETQ. V shed 2 bases and J shed 1 base, with 15 bases lying between them. The CDR3 sequence is CASSLMGQGSNTEAFF. Written as DNA, the CDR3 is TGCGCCAGCAGCTTAATGGGCCAGGGATCGAACACTGAAGCTTTCTTT.

The chain carries TRBV19 and TRBJ1-2; D is ambiguous. This CDR3 is 15 amino acids long. Germline V gene data show CDR1 as LNHDA and CDR2 as SQIVND (reference sequence). V lost 7 bases and J 4 bases, leaving 19 bases between the germline ends. The CDR3 loop is CASTPQALIPYGYTF. Here the CDR3 DNA reads TGTGCCAGTACGCCGCAGGCACTTATCCCCTATGGCTACACCTTC.

The V call is TRBV10-2, the J call TRBJ2-3; 10 nucleotides align to TRBD2. Germline-derived CDR1 and CDR2 are WSHSY and SAAADI. The CDR3 is made up of 14 amino acids. V was clipped by 6 bases and J by 2 bases; unmatched bases: 2. As DNA, the CDR3 is TGCGCCAGCAGAGCGGGGGGGTCCACAGATACGCAGTATTTT. Translated: CASRAGGSTDTQYF.

This chain links TRBV9 with TRBJ2-3; a possible D gene is TRBD2 (6 bases). This CDR3 is built from 16 residues. Germline V CDR1 and CDR2: SGDLS, YYNGEE. With 0 bases removed from V and 0 bases from J, the gap between germline ends came to 11 bases. The CDR3, as DNA: TGTGCCAGCAGCGTAGTTGTTAGCGGAAGCACAGATACGCAGTATTTT. It specifies CASSVVVSGSTDTQYF.

The V gene is TRBV13, the J gene TRBJ1-2, with TRBD1 identical over 8 bases. The CDR3 extends over 14 amino acids. From germline, CDR1 is PRHDT and CDR2 FYEKMQ (reference sequence). J was trimmed by 5 bases and V by 0 bases; bases with no gene match: 2. DNA for the CDR3: TGTGCCAGCAGCTTAGGCCAGGGGGCTTATGGCTACACCTTC. Its protein product is CASSLGQGAYGYTF.

V gene TRBV7-7 combines with J gene TRBJ2-1; no reliable D call. The CDR3 totals 13 residues. V was shortened by 4 bases and J by 1 base, with 5 bases between the two germline ends. Germline loops: CDR1 SSHAT, CDR2 FNYEAQ (reference sequence). This CDR3 reads CASSSGSYNEQFF. For the CDR3, the DNA is TGTGCCAGCAGCTCCGGGTCCTACAATGAGCAGTTCTTC.

This clone was recorded only once. The chain has TRBV18 and TRBJ2-1; the D gene is possibly TRBD1 (6 bases). The CDR3 runs to 15 residues. Germline values: CDR1 KGHSH, CDR2 LQKENI. The V end lost 3 bases, the J end lost 0 bases, and 9 bases lay between the germline ends. For the CDR3, the DNA is TGTGCCAGCTCACCGTCGGACAGCTCCTACAATGAGCAGTTCTTC. Its translation is CASSPSDSSYNEQFF.

The J gene is TRBJ2-3, the V gene TRBV19; D gene uncertain. Trimming cost V 3 bases and J 0 bases, with 16 bases left between them. Germline values: CDR1 LNHDA, CDR2 SQIVND (reference sequence). The CDR3 contains 17 residues. The CDR3 DNA reads TGTGCCAGTAGTATCTCGGTGTGGGGAACTAGCACAGATACGCAGTATTTT. Protein: CASSISVWGTSTDTQYF.

This clone was counted a few times. This rearrangement joins TRBV9 to TRBJ2-3; D possibly uses TRBD1 or TRBD2 (6 bases each). CDR1 is SGDLS, CDR2 YYNGEE, per germline. Trimming stripped 5 bases from V and 3 bases from J, with 19 bases between. The CDR3 is 16 amino acids. The CDR3 DNA sequence: TGTGCCAGCAGTCCTTGGGGGGCCCAAGGGACAGATACGCAGTATTTT. Translating it yields CASSPWGAQGTDTQYF.

V and J are TRBV5-8 and TRBJ2-3, with D perhaps matching TRBD1 (7 bases). The germline V gene has CDR1 SGHTS and CDR2 YDEGEE. CDR3 length equals 14 residues. V lost 2 bases, J lost 1 base, and 8 bases lay in between. The DNA of the CDR3 is TGTGCCAGCAGCTTCAGGGGGGGCACAGATACGCAGTATTTT. Encoded protein: CASSFRGGTDTQYF.

The chain couples TRBV5-6 to TRBJ2-1; 9 bases fit TRBD2. This CDR3 spans 15 amino acids. V trimming: 7 bases; J trimming: 5 bases; junction bases outside the gene matches: 10. The germline gives CDR1 SGHDT, CDR2 YYEEEE. The CDR3 spells CASVWLAGINNEQFF. In DNA form, the CDR3 reads TGTGCCAGCGTCTGGCTAGCGGGGATTAACAATGAGCAGTTCTTC.

This clone has only one observation. The junction shows a germline mismatch at one end, possibly a read error. The CDR3 here is CASSLGRFYEQYF. For the CDR3, the DNA is TGTGCCAGCAGTTTGGGAAGGTTTTACGAGCAGTACTTC. This rearrangement joins TRBV5-8 to TRBJ2-7; D gene ambiguous. CDR3 length equals 13 residues. Germline CDR1 reads SGHTS; CDR2 reads YDEGEE.

This CDR3 reads CASSARTRYQETQYF. The CDR3 region has the DNA TGTGCCAGCAGCGCACGCACCCGGTACCAAGAGACCCAGTACTTC. This chain connects TRBV9 to TRBJ2-5; no clear D. CDR1 is SGDLS and CDR2 is YYNGEE in the germline V gene. The V gene lost 3 bases and the J gene lost 0 bases, with 12 bases spanning the gap. CDR3 length: 15 amino acids.

J is TRBJ1-1 and V is TRBV7-3; TRBD1 matches at 10 bases. Germline assignment: CDR1 SGHTA and CDR2 FQGTGA. This CDR3 has 14 amino acids. V trimming: 7 bases; J trimming: 3 bases; junction bases outside the gene matches: 5. CDR3 loop: CASTRTGGDTEAFF. The CDR3 nucleotides read TGTGCCAGCACCCGGACAGGGGGGGACACTGAAGCTTTCTTT.